This TCR beta chain was found in a study of blood T cell repertoires in COVID-19 (dated by TCRdb to about 2020). Looking at the study overall: Collaborator samples came from the United States, Italy and Spain and covered acute and convalescent phases of COVID-19. The prospective study material was composed of cDNA or gDNA derived from T cells, B-cell-depleted T cells, or PBMCs. Subjects who had been exposed to COVID-19, were actively infected with it, or had recovered from it provided the deeply sampled blood TCRbeta repertoires that made up the dataset. The repertoires were released in a freely available public database intended as a resource for research on the immune response to SARS-CoV-2. Samples were obtained from the ongoing ImmuneRACE study (first 160 participants) and from some 1,200 subjects provided by 6 global collaborators. The sample metadata nearly always contained a de-identified subject ID, COVID-19 status, age in years and sex. Where HLA class I and class II types were available, the types were taken from metadata supplied by the sample provider, not from assay-based typing.

From a lookup of the germline V gene, CDR1 and CDR2 are MDHEN and SYDVKM. V has 10 bases trimmed and J has 9 bases trimmed; junction bases matching no gene number 15. The CDR3 sequence holds 14 residues, the cysteine and phenylalanine included. Only the CDR3 part of the read is kept: 42 bases, read in frame from the first base. Participants in the prospective study were aged about 18 to 90 years, lived in some 24 United States geographic areas, and enrolled through a virtual design. Cohort assignment in the prospective study relied on participant-reported clinical history from a screening survey and a study questionnaire. For ImmuneRACE Cohort 3, a participant was defined as recovered based on two consecutive negative NP/OP PCR tests, clearance by a healthcare professional, or resolution of symptoms. In the prospective study, whole blood, serum and a nasopharyngeal or oropharyngeal swab were collected from each participant by mobile phlebotomists. Prospective study participants could optionally give additional blood draws and questionnaires over a roughly two-month period. Before DNA extraction, blood samples from the prospective study were shipped at room temperature or frozen.

What the work shows at the level of the full study, not this receptor alone: Clinical and demographic metadata were provided uncurated, with the amount varying by source and participant.

For this clone: What antigen it recognizes has not been identified. The sample holds no much larger clone one base away, and base qualities are not on file.

TCRbeta CDR3 regions were amplified from genomic DNA using the immunoSEQ Assay, a bias-controlled multiplex PCR. Per the authors' processing: Nucleated cell counts per sample were estimated from amplification of reference gene primers within the assay. Sequence reads were collapsed and filtered to measure the absolute abundance of every unique TCRbeta CDR3 rearrangement. For each sample, productive Simpson clonality was calculated as the square root of Simpson's diversity index across productive rearrangements. Entries here come from immuneACCESS through TCRdb and include only in-frame sequences with V and J called. Some clones fail to appear in such tables; in the studies checked, an unresolved V gene covers under half of the shortfall, and the cause of the remainder is unknown. For V, J and clone size, that table is used; D and trimming come from the DNA. The table for this sample lists hundreds of thousands of clones; roughly 84% of them were counted only once. The ten largest clones add up to 6.8% of the sample.

The receptor comes from a middle-aged woman who had recovered from COVID-19. The sequence joins TRBV28 to TRBJ1-5; the junction holds 7 bases that match TRBD1. The sample was PBMCs or T cells enriched from blood (not recorded which). At the DNA level, the sequence is TGTGCCACCTGGGGGGCACAGGGGCTCGGGCCCCAGCATTTT. It encodes CATWGAQGLGPQHF.